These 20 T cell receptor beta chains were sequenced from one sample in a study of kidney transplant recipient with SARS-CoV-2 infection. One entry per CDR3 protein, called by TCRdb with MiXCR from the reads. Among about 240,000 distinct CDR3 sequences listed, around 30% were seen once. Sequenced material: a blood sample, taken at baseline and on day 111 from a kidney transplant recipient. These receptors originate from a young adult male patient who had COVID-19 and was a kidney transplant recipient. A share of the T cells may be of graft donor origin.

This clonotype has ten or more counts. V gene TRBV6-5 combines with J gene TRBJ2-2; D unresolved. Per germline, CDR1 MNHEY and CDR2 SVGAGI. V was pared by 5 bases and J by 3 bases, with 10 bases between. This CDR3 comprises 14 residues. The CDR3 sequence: CASSAPRDTGELFF. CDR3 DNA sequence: TGTGCCAGCAGTGCTCCTCGGGACACCGGGGAGCTGTTTTTT.

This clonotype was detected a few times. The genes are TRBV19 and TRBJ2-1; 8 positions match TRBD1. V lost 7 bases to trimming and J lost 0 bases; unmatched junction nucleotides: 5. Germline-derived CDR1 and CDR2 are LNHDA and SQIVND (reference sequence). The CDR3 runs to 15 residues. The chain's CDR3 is CASTTDRASYNEQFF. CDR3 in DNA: TGTGCCAGTACCACGGACAGGGCCTCCTACAATGAGCAGTTCTTC.

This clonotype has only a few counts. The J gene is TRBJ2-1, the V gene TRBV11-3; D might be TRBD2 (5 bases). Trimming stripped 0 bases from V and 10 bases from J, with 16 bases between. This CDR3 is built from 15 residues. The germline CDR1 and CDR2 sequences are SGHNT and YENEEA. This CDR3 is CASSLDPGVGVEQFF. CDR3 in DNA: TGTGCCAGCAGCTTAGATCCAGGCGTCGGGGTCGAGCAGTTCTTC.

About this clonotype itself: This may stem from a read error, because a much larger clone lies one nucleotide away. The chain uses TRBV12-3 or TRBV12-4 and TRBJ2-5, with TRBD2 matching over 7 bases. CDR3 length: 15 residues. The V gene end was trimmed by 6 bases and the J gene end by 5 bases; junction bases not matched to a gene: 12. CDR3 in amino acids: CASRRAGRDFETQYF. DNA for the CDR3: TGTGCCAGCAGGCGAGCGGGACGGGATTTCGAGACCCAGTACTTC.

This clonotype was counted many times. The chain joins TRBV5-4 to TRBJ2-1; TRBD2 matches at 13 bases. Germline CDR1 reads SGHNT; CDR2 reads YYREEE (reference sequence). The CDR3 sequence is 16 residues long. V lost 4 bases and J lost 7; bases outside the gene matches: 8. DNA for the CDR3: TGTGCCAGCAGCGGAGGACTAGCGGGAGCTGGGAATGAGCAGTTCTTC. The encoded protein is CASSGGLAGAGNEQFF. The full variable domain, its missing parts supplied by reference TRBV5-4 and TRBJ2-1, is ETGVTQSPTHLIKTRGQQVTLRCSSQSGHNTVSWYQQALGQGPQFIFQYYREEENGRGNFPPRFSGLQFPNYSSELNVNALELDDSALYLCASSGGLAGAGNEQFFGPGTRLTVL.

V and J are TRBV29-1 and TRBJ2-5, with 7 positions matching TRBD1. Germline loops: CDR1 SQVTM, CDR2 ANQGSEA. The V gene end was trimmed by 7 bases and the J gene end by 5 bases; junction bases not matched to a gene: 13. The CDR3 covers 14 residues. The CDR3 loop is CSAETGSSWETQYF. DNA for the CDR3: TGCAGCGCCGAGACAGGGTCTTCATGGGAGACCCAGTACTTC.

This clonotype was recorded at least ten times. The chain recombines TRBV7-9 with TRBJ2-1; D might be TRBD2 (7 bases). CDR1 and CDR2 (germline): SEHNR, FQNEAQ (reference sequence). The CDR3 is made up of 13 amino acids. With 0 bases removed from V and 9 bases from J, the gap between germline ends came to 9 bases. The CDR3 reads CASSLAGGGEQFF. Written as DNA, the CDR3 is TGTGCCAGCAGCTTAGCAGGGGGGGGTGAGCAGTTCTTC.

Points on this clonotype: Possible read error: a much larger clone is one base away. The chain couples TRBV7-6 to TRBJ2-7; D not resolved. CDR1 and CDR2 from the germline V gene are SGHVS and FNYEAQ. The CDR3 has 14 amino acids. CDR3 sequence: CVSSTDFSSYEQYF. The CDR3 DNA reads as TGTGTCAGCAGCACTGACTTCAGCTCCTACGAGCAGTACTTC. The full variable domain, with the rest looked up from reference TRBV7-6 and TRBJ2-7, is GAGVSQSPRYKVTKRGQDVALRCDPISGHVSLYWYRQALGQGPEFLTYFNYEAQQDKSGLPNDRFSAERPEGSISTLTIQRTEQRDSAMYRCVSSTDFSSYEQYFGPGTRLTVT.

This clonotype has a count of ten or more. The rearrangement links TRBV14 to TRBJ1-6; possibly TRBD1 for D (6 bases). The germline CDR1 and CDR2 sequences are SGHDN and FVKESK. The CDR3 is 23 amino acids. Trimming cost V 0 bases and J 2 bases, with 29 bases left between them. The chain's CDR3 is CASSQDWISEGQITPTYNSPLHF. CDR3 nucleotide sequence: TGTGCCAGCAGCCAAGATTGGATTTCGGAGGGACAAATTACCCCGACCTATAATTCACCCCTCCACTTT.

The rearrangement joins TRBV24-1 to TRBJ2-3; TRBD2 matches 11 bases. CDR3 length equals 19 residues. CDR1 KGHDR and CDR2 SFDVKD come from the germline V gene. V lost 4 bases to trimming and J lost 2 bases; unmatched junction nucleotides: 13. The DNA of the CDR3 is TGTGCCACCAGTGAAACGCCGGGACTAGCGGAACCAATCACAGATACGCAGTATTTT. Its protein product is CATSETPGLAEPITDTQYF.

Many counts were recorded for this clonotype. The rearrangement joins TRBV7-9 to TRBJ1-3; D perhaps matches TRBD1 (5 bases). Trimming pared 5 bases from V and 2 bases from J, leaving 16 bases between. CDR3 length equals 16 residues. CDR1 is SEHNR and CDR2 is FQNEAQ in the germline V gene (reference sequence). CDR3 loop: CASSGSLGETGNTIYF. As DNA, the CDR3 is TGTGCCAGCAGCGGGAGTCTGGGGGAGACTGGAAACACCATATATTTT.

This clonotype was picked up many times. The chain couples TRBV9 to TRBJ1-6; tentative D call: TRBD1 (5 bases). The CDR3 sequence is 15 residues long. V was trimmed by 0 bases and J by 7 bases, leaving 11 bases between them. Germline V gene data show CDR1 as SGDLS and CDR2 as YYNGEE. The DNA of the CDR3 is TGTGCCAGCAGCGTAGCTGAGGGACGCAATTCACCCCTCCACTTT. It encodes CASSVAEGRNSPLHF.

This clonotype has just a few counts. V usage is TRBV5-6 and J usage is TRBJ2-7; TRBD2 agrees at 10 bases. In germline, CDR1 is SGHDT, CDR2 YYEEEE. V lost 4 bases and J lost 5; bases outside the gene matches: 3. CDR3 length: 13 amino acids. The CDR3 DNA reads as TGTGCCAGCAGCCGTGGACTAGCGGACGAGCAGTACTTC. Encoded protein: CASSRGLADEQYF.

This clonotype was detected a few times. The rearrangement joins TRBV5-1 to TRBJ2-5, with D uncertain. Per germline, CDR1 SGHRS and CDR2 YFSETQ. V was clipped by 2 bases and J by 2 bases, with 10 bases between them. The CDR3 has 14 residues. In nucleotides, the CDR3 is TGCGCCAGCAGCTTACAAGTTCCTCAAGAGACCCAGTACTTC. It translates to CASSLQVPQETQYF.

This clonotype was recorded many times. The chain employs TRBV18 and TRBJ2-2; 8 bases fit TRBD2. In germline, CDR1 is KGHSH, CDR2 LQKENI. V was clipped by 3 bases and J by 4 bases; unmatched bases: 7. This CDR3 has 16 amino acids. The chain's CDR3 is CASSPPGGPFTGELFF. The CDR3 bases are TGTGCCAGCTCACCTCCGGGAGGGCCTTTCACCGGGGAGCTGTTTTTT.

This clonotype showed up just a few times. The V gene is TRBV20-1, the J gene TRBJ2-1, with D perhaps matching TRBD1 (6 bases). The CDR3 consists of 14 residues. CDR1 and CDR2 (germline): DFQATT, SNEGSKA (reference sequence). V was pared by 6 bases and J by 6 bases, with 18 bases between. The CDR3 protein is CSAASGAVFNEQFF. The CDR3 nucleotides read TGCAGTGCGGCATCAGGGGCAGTATTCAATGAGCAGTTCTTC.

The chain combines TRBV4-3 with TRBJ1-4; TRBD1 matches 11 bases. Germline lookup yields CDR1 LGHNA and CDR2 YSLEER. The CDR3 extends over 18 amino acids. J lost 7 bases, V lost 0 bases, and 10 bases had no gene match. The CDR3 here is CASSQDSSSGTGGEKLFF. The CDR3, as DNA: TGCGCCAGCAGCCAAGATAGCTCATCCGGGACAGGGGGTGAAAAACTGTTTTTT.

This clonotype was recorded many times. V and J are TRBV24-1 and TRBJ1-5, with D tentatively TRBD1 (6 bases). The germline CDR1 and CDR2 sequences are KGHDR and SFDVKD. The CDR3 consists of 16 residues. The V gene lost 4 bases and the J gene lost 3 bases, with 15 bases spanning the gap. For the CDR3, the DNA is TGTGCCACCAGTGACTCCAGGGGTTTGAACAATCAGCCCCAGCATTTT. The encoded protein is CATSDSRGLNNQPQHF.

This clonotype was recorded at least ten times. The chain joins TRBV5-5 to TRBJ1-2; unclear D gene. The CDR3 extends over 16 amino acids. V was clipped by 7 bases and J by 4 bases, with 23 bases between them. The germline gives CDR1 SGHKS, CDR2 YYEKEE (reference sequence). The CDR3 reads CASPTFVSRKTYGYTF. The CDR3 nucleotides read TGTGCCAGCCCAACTTTTGTCTCGCGAAAGACCTATGGCTACACCTTC.

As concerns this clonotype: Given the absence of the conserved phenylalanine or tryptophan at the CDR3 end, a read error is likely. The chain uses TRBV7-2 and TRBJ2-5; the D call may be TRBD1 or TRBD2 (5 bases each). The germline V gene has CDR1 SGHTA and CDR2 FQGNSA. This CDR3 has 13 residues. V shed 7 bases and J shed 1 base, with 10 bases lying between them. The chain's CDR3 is CASKWGIQETQYL. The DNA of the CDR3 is TGTGCCAGCAAGTGGGGGATCCAAGAGACCCAGTACCTC.